Presented here are 27 T cell receptor beta chains from one specimen sequenced in a study of T cells after yellow fever vaccination. In TCRdb, the 5' RACE reads were re-called with MiXCR into one record per CDR3 protein. The profile shows 550,000 to 750,000 distinct CDR3 sequences, roughly 12% of them singletons. This sample comprised PBMCs, obtained on the day of the yellow fever booster vaccination. The receptors were gathered from a man aged 25-45 years who received the YFV17D yellow fever vaccine.

About this clonotype: Given a much more abundant clone one base away, this may be a read error. The genes are TRBV11-2 and TRBJ2-7; D not resolved. CDR1 is SGHAT and CDR2 is FQNNGV in the germline V gene. Trimming left V 2 bases short and J 3 bases short, with 5 bases between. This CDR3 comprises 12 residues. This CDR3 reads CASSLWNYEQYF. The CDR3 bases are TGTGCCAGCAGCTTATGGAACTACGAGCAGTACTTC.

The CDR3 protein is CASSLATAGSRSEQYF. For the CDR3, the DNA is TGTGCCAGCAGCTTAGCTACGGCAGGGAGTAGGTCCGAGCAGTACTTC. The V call is TRBV7-2, the J call TRBJ2-7; either TRBD1 or TRBD2 may supply D (5 bases each). V gave up 0 bases and J gave up 6 bases, with 18 bases separating them. The CDR3 totals 16 residues. Germline assignment: CDR1 SGHTA and CDR2 FQGNSA.

CDR3 sequence reads: CSLLRESKDTQYF. The CDR3 region has the DNA TGCAGTCTATTACGGGAGTCTAAAGATACGCAGTATTTT. The chain carries TRBV20-1 and TRBJ2-3; D possibly corresponds to TRBD2 (6 bases). From germline, CDR1 is DFQATT and CDR2 SNEGSKA (reference sequence). This CDR3 comprises 13 residues. Trimming pared 8 bases from V and 5 bases from J, leaving 17 bases between.

This chain uses TRBV30 with TRBJ2-7, with TRBD1 matching 9 bases. Germline lookup yields CDR1 GTSNPN and CDR2 SVGIG (reference sequence). The CDR3 is made up of 14 amino acids. V lost 3 bases to trimming and J lost 3 bases; unmatched junction nucleotides: 6. In DNA, the CDR3 is TGTGCCTGGAGCACCGGGACAGGGAACTACGAGCAGTACTTC. Amino acids: CAWSTGTGNYEQYF.

The V and J genes are TRBV21-1 and TRBJ2-5; the listed D gene, TRBD2, was not tested against the DNA. TRBV21-1 is assigned pseudogene status. This CDR3 has 16 amino acids. CDR3 coding DNA: TGTGCCAGCAGCCGCCCCGGGACTAGCTGGGGAGAGACCCAGTACTTC. Protein: CASSRPGTSWGETQYF.

In this sample, this clonotype turned up a few times. The V call is TRBV7-9, the J call TRBJ2-1, with D perhaps matching TRBD2 (6 bases). Germline CDR1 SEHNR, CDR2 FQNEAQ (reference sequence). Deletions cut 3 bases from V and 8 bases from J, with 17 bases between. This CDR3 region has 15 residues. The CDR3 region is CASSLFFAGGDEQFF. The CDR3 region has the DNA TGTGCCAGCAGCTTGTTTTTCGCGGGCGGGGATGAGCAGTTCTTC.

The V gene is TRBV9, the J gene TRBJ2-1; TRBD2 matches at 13 bases. The CDR3 runs to 14 residues. V was clipped by 4 bases and J by 6 bases; unmatched bases: 1. Germline-derived CDR1 and CDR2 are SGDLS and YYNGEE. This CDR3 reads CASSTSGRVNEQFF. The CDR3, as DNA: TGTGCCAGCAGCACTAGCGGGAGGGTCAATGAGCAGTTCTTC. Complete variable domain (other parts from reference TRBV9 and TRBJ2-1): DSGVTQTPKHLITATGQRVTLRCSPRSGDLSVYWYQQSLDQGLQFLIQYYNGEERAKGNILERFSAQQFPDLHSELNLSSLELGDSALYFCASSTSGRVNEQFFGPGTRLTVL.

This clonotype turned up a few times. This chain uses TRBV6-1 with TRBJ2-7; perhaps TRBD2 as D (5 bases). Between the trimmed V and J ends, which lost 5 bases and 11 bases, there was a span of 7 bases. CDR3 length: 9 amino acids. Germline CDR1 MNHNS, CDR2 SASEGT. The CDR3 sequence: CASSSGEYF. Written as DNA, the CDR3 is TGTGCCAGCAGTAGCGGTGAGTACTTC.

The chain has TRBV12-3 or TRBV12-4 and TRBJ1-5; no clear D gene. There are 14 residues in the CDR3. Trimming left V 6 bases short and J 10 bases short, with 19 bases between. The CDR3 loop is CASSLGWSKNPQHF. The CDR3 nucleotides are TGTGCCAGCAGCTTGGGGTGGAGTAAAAATCCCCAGCATTTT.

This clonotype was seen only a few times. The J gene is TRBJ2-1, the V gene TRBV5-6; D possibly corresponds to TRBD1 (6 bases). Germline assignment: CDR1 SGHDT and CDR2 YYEEEE. The CDR3 loop spans 17 amino acids. V was shortened by 1 base and J by 0 bases, with 14 bases between the two germline ends. The CDR3 DNA reads as TGTGCCAGCAGCTTGATCGCAGGGGAAAGCTCCTACAATGAGCAGTTCTTC. Translation: CASSLIAGESSYNEQFF.

In its sample, this clonotype was seen a few times. The J gene is TRBJ1-5, the V gene TRBV21-1; the table's D call, TRBD1, was not checked against the DNA. TRBV21-1 is described as a pseudogene. This CDR3 contains 18 residues. The CDR3 sequence is CASSIRQLVWGSNQPQHF. The CDR3 DNA is TGTGCCAGCAGCATCCGACAGTTGGTTTGGGGAAGCAATCAGCCCCAGCATTTT.

The V call is TRBV5-8, the J call TRBJ2-1; D tentatively reads TRBD1 or TRBD2 (6 bases each). This CDR3 contains 14 residues. Trimming stripped 3 bases from V and 5 bases from J, with 12 bases between. Per germline, CDR1 SGHTS and CDR2 YDEGEE. The CDR3 loop reads CASSWGAAHNEQFF. The CDR3 DNA is TGTGCCAGCAGCTGGGGGGCAGCTCACAATGAGCAGTTCTTC.

The rearrangement joins TRBV24-1 to TRBJ2-1; D possibly matches TRBD1 or TRBD2 (5 bases each). The germline gives CDR1 KGHDR, CDR2 SFDVKD. With 6 bases removed from V and 0 bases from J, the gap between germline ends came to 11 bases. The CDR3 totals 15 residues. CDR3 in DNA: TGTGCCACCAGTTACGGGGCTAGCTCCTACAATGAGCAGTTCTTC. This encodes CATSYGASSYNEQFF.

This clonotype came up a few times. V is TRBV5-1 and J is TRBJ2-4; D is perhaps TRBD1 (5 bases). This CDR3 comprises 15 residues. CDR1 and CDR2 from the germline V gene are SGHRS and YFSETQ. V shed 7 bases and J shed 0 bases, with 14 bases lying between them. The CDR3 protein is CASHQGEIAKNIQYF. In DNA form, the CDR3 reads TGCGCCAGCCATCAGGGTGAGATAGCCAAAAACATTCAGTACTTC. Looking up the rest from reference TRBV5-1 and TRBJ2-4 gives the full variable domain: KAGVTQTPRYLIKTRGQQVTLSCSPISGHRSVSWYQQTPGQGLQFLFEYFSETQRNKGNFPGRFSGRQFSNSRSEMNVSTLELGDSALYLCASHQGEIAKNIQYFGAGTRLSVL.

There are many counts of this clonotype. The chain employs TRBV5-6 and TRBJ1-2; D remains ambiguous. CDR1 is SGHDT, CDR2 YYEEEE, per germline. V was shortened by 0 bases and J by 5 bases, with 8 bases between the two germline ends. The CDR3 runs 13 residues. CDR3 DNA: TGTGCCAGCAGCTTGGAGACATCTTATGGCTACACCTTC. The encoded protein is CASSLETSYGYTF. The whole variable domain, remainder taken from reference TRBV5-6 and TRBJ1-2, is DAGVTQSPTHLIKTRGQQVTLRCSPKSGHDTVSWYQQALGQGPQFIFQYYEEEERQRGNFPDRFSGHQFPNYSSELNVNALLLGDSALYLCASSLETSYGYTFGSGTRLTVV.

The CDR3 DNA reads TGTGCCAGCAGCTTAGAGCGGACCGCGGGGACCCAGTACTTC. Residues: CASSLERTAGTQYF. This rearrangement joins TRBV7-2 to TRBJ2-5; D possibly corresponds to TRBD2 (5 bases). CDR3 length: 14 amino acids. V was trimmed by 1 base and J by 7 bases, leaving 13 bases between them. Germline V CDR1 and CDR2: SGHTA, FQGNSA.

V usage is TRBV18 and J usage is TRBJ2-7; 9 bases line up with TRBD1. The junction had 6 bases not matched to a gene; V was cut back by 3 bases and J by 6 bases. The CDR3 is 14 residues long. CDR1 KGHSH and CDR2 LQKENI come from the germline V gene. The CDR3, as DNA: TGTGCCAGCTCACCCTCGGGACAGGGACGCGAGCAGTACTTC. As protein: CASSPSGQGREQYF.

V usage is TRBV4-3 and J usage is TRBJ2-7; possibly TRBD2 for D (6 bases). Germline V gene data show CDR1 as LGHNA and CDR2 as YSLEER. The V end was cut by 4 bases, the J end by 4 bases, with 26 bases between. The CDR3 totals 18 residues. The CDR3 reads CASSPTTNWRDLIYEQYF. DNA of the CDR3: TGCGCCAGCAGCCCCACAACGAACTGGCGGGACCTGATTTACGAGCAGTACTTC.

This clonotype was recorded at least ten times. The chain is built from TRBV5-1 and TRBJ2-1, with 14 bases lining up with TRBD2. This CDR3 has 17 amino acids. With 0 bases clipped from V and 7 bases from J, the junction kept 6 bases outside the gene matches. The germline V gene has CDR1 SGHRS and CDR2 YFSETQ. The CDR3 is CASSLAIGTSGSNEQFF. CDR3 nucleotides: TGCGCCAGCAGCTTGGCCATAGGGACTAGCGGGAGTAATGAGCAGTTCTTC. Based on the CDR3 plus reference TRBV5-1 and TRBJ2-1, the full variable domain is KAGVTQTPRYLIKTRGQQVTLSCSPISGHRSVSWYQQTPGQGLQFLFEYFSETQRNKGNFPGRFSGRQFSNSRSEMNVSTLELGDSALYLCASSLAIGTSGSNEQFFGPGTRLTVL.

This clonotype was seen a handful of times. The rearrangement links TRBV20-1 to TRBJ2-7; TRBD1 matches 7 bases. V lost 1 base to trimming and J lost 1 base; unmatched junction nucleotides: 7. The CDR3 covers 15 residues. Germline CDR1 and CDR2: DFQATT and SNEGSKA (reference sequence). This CDR3 reads CSARGDRDPSYEQYF. CDR3 coding DNA: TGCAGTGCTAGAGGAGACAGGGACCCTTCCTACGAGCAGTACTTC.

There are a few counts of this clonotype. The chain recombines TRBV7-8 with TRBJ1-1, with TRBD1 matching 8 bases. V shed 4 bases, J shed 1 base, and the junction held 8 bases outside the gene matches. The CDR3 runs to 16 residues. The V gene's germline CDR1 is SGHVS and CDR2 FQNEAQ. CDR3 protein: CASSSQGAMGNTEAFF. The CDR3 DNA is TGTGCCAGCAGCTCGCAGGGGGCGATGGGGAACACTGAAGCTTTCTTT.

The rearrangement joins TRBV20-1 to TRBJ2-7; D could derive from TRBD1 or TRBD2 (5 bases each). Germline CDR1 DFQATT, CDR2 SNEGSKA (reference sequence). This CDR3 is built from 15 residues. DNA for the CDR3: TGCAGCCTCAGGGACGGCTCATATAGCTCCTACGAGCAGTACTTC. It specifies CSLRDGSYSSYEQYF.

The chain links TRBV6-2 or TRBV6-3 to TRBJ2-5, with D possibly TRBD2 on 6 matching bases. Germline-derived CDR1 and CDR2 are MNHEY and SVGEGT. The CDR3 is made up of 15 amino acids. V was clipped by 8 bases and J by 9 bases, with 25 bases between them. The CDR3 here is CASATGTPLRRAQYF. DNA for the CDR3: TGTGCCAGCGCGACCGGGACTCCCCTCCGTAGGGCCCAGTACTTC.

This clonotype turned up a few times. The chain combines TRBV10-1 with TRBJ2-5; unclear D gene. Germline V gene sequence: CDR1 WNHNN, CDR2 SYGVQD (reference sequence). The length of the CDR3 is 16 residues. V was cut by 0 bases and J by 3 bases, with 14 bases left in between. The CDR3 is CASSESSASAKETQYF. The CDR3 DNA reads TGCGCCAGCAGTGAGTCGAGCGCCAGCGCCAAAGAGACCCAGTACTTC.

V usage is TRBV12-3 or TRBV12-4 and J usage is TRBJ2-3, with 8 positions matching TRBD2. Losses at the gene ends were 1 base for V and 4 bases for J; bases not matched to a gene: 10. This CDR3 is 17 amino acids long. The CDR3 protein is CASSLVPGLGIPDTQYF. The DNA for the CDR3 is TGTGCCAGCAGTTTAGTCCCGGGACTAGGGATTCCAGATACGCAGTATTTT.

V and J are TRBV3-1 and TRBJ2-1; 7 bases fit TRBD2. This CDR3 spans 15 amino acids. The V gene's germline CDR1 is LGHDT and CDR2 YNNKEL (reference sequence). The V segment lost 2 bases and the J segment 3 bases; nucleotides outside the gene matches: 4. The CDR3 DNA reads TGTGCCAGCAGCCAAACCGGGACTAACTACAATGAGCAGTTCTTC. It encodes CASSQTGTNYNEQFF.

This clonotype was counted at least ten times. The chain employs TRBV12-3 or TRBV12-4 and TRBJ2-7; D not resolved. V was cut by 6 bases and J by 0 bases, with 9 bases left in between. The CDR3 runs 13 residues. The CDR3, as DNA: TGTGCCAGCAGGGAAGGGATCTCCTACGAGCAGTACTTC. Its protein is CASREGISYEQYF.